These T cell receptor beta chains were read from a single sample in a study of blood T cell repertoires in COVID-19. Method: immunoSEQ multiplex PCR; TCRdb's copy keeps in-frame clones and lacks some. The sample lists 300,000 to 400,000 clones, approximately 85% occurring once. Sequencing was carried out using peripheral blood. All receptors derive from a human donor in a cohort sampled during active COVID-19. CDR3s include the opening cysteine and the closing phenylalanine or tryptophan.

>TRBV5-1
CASSSVPGLNSGANVLTF
>TRBV24-1
CATSATTGVNEQFF
>TRBV12-3/TRBV12-4
CASSLGTYEQYF
>TRBV24-1
CATSDSTGESGNTIYF
>TRBV6-5
CASRDRVYEQYF
>TRBV5-1
CASSLSQGGYTEAFF
>TRBV12-5
CASGDGVSYNEQFF
>TRBV12-2
CASRLVFARGAPEAFF
>TRBV11-1
CASSADSVKDTQYF
>TRBV29-1
CSVRKGDTQYF
>TRBV11-2
CASSLVSLGGTLGNTIYF
>TRBV9
CASSVGWQANYEQYF
>TRBV24-1
CATSGPGQATDGYTF
>TRBV28
CASSSNRVAGANVLTF
>TRBV7-3
CASRVAGAGTGELFF
>TRBV4-1
CASSPLGHPDGETQYF
>TRBV5-1
CASSLEEGTGGGYYGYTF
>TRBV3-1/TRBV3-2
CASSQVRGADGYTF
>TRBV12-3/TRBV12-4
CASSPGVEAFF
>TRBV5-1
CASSPGQRQVQYF
>TRBV7-2
CASSLVGQEISGYTF
>TRBV5-1
CASSLGLVITDTQYF
>TRBV10-3
CAISLGGLAEAFF
>TRBV6-5
CASRQQGASRKLFF
>TRBV6-5
CASSKLYQETQYF
>TRBV7-2
CASSSGHSTDTQYF
>TRBV7-3
CASSIQENTEAFF
>TRBV27
CASSSLGPLNTEAFF
>TRBV18
CASSQDSYNSPLHF
>TRBV24-1
CATSDINTGELFF
>TRBV24-1
CATSDSGDSTDTQYF
>TRBV2
CASRERPTHEQYF
>TRBV11-3
CASSPERRDRSPQETQYF
>TRBV5-1
CASIDRVGTGELFF
>TRBV28
CASSLYGTGSEKLFF
>TRBV5-1
CASRSGQGIHGYTF
>TRBV6-6
CASSYLTWSNQPQHF
>TRBV18
CASSPYNYMRTLIGDTIYF
>TRBV5-1
CASSLTAYSPLHF
>TRBV4-1
CASSPGRGTYNSPLHF
>TRBV19
CASSDSRFYEQYF
>TRBV7-2
CASSSPRAGLWDEQFF